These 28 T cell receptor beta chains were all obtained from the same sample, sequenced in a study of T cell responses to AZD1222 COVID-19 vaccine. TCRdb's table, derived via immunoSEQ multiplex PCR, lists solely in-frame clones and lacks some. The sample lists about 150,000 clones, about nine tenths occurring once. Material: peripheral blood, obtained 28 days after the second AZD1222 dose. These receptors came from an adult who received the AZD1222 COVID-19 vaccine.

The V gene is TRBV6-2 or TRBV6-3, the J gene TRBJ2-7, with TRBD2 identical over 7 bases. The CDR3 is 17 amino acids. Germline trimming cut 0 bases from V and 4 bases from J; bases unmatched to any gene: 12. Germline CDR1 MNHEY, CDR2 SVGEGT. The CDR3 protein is CASSYSTVQAGQYEQYF. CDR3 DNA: TGTGCCAGCAGTTACTCGACCGTGCAAGCGGGGCAATACGAGCAGTACTTC.

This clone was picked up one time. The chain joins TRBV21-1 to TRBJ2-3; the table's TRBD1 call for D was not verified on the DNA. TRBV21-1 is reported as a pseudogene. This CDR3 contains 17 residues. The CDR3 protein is CASSKDETGGSADTQYF. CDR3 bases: TGTGCCAGCAGCAAAGACGAAACAGGGGGTTCAGCGGATACGCAGTATTTT.

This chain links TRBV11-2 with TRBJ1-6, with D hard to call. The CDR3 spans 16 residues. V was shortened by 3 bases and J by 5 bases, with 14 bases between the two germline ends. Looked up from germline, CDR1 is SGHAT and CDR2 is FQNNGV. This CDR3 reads CASSFVGLGNNSPLHF. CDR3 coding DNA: TGTGCCAGCAGCTTCGTTGGGTTAGGGAATAATTCACCCCTCCACTTT. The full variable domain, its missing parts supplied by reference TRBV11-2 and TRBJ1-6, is EAGVAQSPRYKIIEKRQSVAFWCNPISGHATLYWYQQILGQGPKLLIQFQNNGVVDDSQLPKDRFSAERLKGVDSTLKIQPAKLEDSAVYLCASSFVGLGNNSPLHFGNGTRLTVT.

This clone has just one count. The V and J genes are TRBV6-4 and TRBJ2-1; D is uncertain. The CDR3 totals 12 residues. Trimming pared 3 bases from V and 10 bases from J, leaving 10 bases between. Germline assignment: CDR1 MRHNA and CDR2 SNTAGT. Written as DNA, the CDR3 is TGTGCCAGCAGTGAACCACCTGGGGAGCAGTTCTTC. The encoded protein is CASSEPPGEQFF.

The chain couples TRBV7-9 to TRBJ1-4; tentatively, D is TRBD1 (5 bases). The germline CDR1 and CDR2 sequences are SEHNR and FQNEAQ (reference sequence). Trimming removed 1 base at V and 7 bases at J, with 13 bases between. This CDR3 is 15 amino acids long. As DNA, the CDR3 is TGTGCCAGCAGCTTAGAGCCAGGGCTGTTTGAAAAACTGTTTTTT. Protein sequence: CASSLEPGLFEKLFF.

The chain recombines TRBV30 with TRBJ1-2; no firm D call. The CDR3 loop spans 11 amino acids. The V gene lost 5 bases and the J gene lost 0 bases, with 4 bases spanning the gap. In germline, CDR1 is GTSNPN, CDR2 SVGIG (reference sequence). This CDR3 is CAWGSNYGYTF. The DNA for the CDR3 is TGTGCCTGGGGTTCTAACTATGGCTACACCTTC.

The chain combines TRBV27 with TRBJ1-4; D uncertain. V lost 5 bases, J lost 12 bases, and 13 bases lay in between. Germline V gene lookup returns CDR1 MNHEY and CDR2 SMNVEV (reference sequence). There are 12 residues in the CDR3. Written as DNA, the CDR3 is TGTGCCAGCAGTCTCCCAGGACGGGAACTGTTTTTT. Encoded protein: CASSLPGRELFF.

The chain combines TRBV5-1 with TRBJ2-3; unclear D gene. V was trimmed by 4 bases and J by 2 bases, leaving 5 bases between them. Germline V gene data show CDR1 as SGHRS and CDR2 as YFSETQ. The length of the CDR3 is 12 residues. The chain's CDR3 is CASSPVTDTQYF. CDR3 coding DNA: TGCGCCAGCAGCCCGGTCACAGATACGCAGTATTTT.

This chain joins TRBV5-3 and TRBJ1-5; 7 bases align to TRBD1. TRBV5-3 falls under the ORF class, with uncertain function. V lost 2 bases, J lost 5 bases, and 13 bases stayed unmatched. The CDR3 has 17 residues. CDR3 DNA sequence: TGTGCCAGAAGCTTCCTATTGAACAGACAGGGCTATCAGCCCCAGCATTTT. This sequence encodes CARSFLLNRQGYQPQHF.

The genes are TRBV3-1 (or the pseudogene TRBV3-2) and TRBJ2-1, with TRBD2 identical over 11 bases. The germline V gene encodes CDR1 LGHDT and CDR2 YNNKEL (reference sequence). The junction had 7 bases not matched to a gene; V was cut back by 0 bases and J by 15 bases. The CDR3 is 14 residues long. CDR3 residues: CASSQDSGRAFLFF. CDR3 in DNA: TGTGCCAGCAGCCAAGATAGCGGGAGGGCCTTTCTGTTCTTC.

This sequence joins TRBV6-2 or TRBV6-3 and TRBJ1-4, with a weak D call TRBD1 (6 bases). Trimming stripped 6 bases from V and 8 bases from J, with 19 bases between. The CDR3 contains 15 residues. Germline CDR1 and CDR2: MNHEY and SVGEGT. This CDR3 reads CASSHPVQGGEKLFF. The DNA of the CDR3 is TGTGCCAGCAGCCACCCCGTACAGGGAGGAGAAAAACTGTTTTTT.

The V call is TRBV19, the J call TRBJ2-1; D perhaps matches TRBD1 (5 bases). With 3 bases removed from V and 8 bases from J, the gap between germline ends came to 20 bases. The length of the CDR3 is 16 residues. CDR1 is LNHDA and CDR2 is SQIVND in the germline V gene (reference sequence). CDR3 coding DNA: TGTGCCAGTAGTATGGTCGGCGGATCCATCAGGGATGAGCAGTTCTTC. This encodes CASSMVGGSIRDEQFF. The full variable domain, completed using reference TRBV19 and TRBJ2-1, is DGGITQSPKYLFRKEGQNVTLSCEQNLNHDAMYWYRQDPGQGLRLIYYSQIVNDFQKGDIAEGYSVSREKKESFPLTVTSAQKNPTAFYLCASSMVGGSIRDEQFFGPGTRLTVL.

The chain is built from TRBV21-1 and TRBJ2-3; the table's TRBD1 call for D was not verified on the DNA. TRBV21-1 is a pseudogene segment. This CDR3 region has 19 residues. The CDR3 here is CASSSPGTGDERDADTQYF. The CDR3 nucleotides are TGTGCCAGCAGCAGCCCCGGGACAGGGGATGAAAGAGACGCAGATACGCAGTATTTT.

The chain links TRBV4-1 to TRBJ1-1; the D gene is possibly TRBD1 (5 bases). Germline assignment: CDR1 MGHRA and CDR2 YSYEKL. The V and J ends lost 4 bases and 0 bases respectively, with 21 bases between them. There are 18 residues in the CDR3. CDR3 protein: CASSRSLTGEGMNTEAFF. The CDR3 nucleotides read TGCGCCAGCAGCCGATCCTTAACAGGTGAGGGGATGAACACTGAAGCTTTCTTT.

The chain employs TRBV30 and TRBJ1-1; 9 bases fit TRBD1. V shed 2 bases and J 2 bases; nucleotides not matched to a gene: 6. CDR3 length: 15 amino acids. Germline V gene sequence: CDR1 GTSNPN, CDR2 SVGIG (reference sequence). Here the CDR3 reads CAWSTGGRYNTEAFF. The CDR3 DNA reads TGTGCCTGGAGTACAGGGGGCAGATATAACACTGAAGCTTTCTTT. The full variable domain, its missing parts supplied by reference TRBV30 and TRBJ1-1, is SQTIHQWPATLVQPVGSPLSLECTVEGTSNPNLYWYRQAAGRGLQLLFYSVGIGQISSEVPQNLSASRPQDRQFILSSKKLLLSDSGFYLCAWSTGGRYNTEAFFGQGTRLTVV.

The CDR3 DNA sequence: TGTGCCAGCAGTCCGAGCGGGGGGCCGAACAATGAGCAGTTCTTC. Translating gives CASSPSGGPNNEQFF. The V gene is TRBV6-5, the J gene TRBJ2-1; 9 bases are shared with TRBD2. Germline V CDR1 and CDR2: MNHEY, SVGAGI. CDR3 length equals 15 residues. V gave up 5 bases and J gave up 5 bases; unmatched junction bases: 7.

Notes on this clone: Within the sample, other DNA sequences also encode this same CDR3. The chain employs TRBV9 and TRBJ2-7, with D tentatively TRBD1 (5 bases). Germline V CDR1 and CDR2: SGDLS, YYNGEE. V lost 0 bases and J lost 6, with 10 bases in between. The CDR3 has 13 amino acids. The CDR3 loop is CASSVGGGTEQYF. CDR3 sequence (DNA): TGTGCCAGCAGCGTAGGGGGCGGTACCGAGCAGTACTTC.

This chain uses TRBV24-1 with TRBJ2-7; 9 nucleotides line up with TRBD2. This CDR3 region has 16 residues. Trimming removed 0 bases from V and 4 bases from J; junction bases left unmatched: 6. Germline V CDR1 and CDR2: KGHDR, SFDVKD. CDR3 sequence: CATSDLGAGGSYEQYF. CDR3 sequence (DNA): TGTGCCACCAGTGATTTGGGGGCGGGAGGGAGTTACGAGCAGTACTTC.

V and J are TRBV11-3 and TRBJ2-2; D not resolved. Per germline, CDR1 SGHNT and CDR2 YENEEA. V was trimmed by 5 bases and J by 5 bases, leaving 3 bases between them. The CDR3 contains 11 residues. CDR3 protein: CASSRTGELFF. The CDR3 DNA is TGTGCCAGCAGCCGAACCGGGGAGCTGTTTTTT.

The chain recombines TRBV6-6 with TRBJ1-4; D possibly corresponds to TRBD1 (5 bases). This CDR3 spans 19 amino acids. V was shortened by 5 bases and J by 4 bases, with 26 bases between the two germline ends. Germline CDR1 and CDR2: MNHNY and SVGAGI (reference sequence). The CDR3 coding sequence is TGTGCCAGCAGTCACCAAAACGGGAGGGGAGTTTTGGGTAATGAAAAACTGTTTTTT. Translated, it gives CASSHQNGRGVLGNEKLFF.

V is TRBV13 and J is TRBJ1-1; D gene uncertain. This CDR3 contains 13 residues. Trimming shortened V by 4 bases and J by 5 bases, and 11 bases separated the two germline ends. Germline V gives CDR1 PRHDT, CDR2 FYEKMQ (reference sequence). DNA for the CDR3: TGTGCCAGCAGCTCAACAGCGAATACTGAAGCTTTCTTT. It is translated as CASSSTANTEAFF.

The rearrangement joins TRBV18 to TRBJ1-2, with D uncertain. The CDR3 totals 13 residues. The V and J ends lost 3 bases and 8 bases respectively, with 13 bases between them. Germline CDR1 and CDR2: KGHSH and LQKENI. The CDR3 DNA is TGTGCCAGCTCACCGTCCGGGATGGAGGGCTACACCTTC. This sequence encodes CASSPSGMEGYTF.

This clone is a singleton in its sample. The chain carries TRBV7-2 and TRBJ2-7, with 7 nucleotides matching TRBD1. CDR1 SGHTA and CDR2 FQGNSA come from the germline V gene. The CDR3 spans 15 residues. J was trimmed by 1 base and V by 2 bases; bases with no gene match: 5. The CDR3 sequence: CASSLSGTASYEQYF. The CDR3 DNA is TGTGCCAGCAGCTTAAGTGGGACAGCTTCCTACGAGCAGTACTTC.

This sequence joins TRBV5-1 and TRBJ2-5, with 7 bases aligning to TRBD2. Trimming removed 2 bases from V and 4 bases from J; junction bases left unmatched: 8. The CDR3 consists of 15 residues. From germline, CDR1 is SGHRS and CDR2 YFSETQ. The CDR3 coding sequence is TGCGCCAGCAGCTTTGGATCGGGAGGTGGAGAGACCCAGTACTTC. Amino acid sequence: CASSFGSGGGETQYF.

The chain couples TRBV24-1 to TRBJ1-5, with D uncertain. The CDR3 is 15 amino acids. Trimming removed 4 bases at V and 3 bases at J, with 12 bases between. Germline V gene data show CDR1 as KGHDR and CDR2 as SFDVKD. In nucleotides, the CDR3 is TGTGCCACCAGTGACGCGGGCCCGCACAATCAGCCCCAGCATTTT. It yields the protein CATSDAGPHNQPQHF.

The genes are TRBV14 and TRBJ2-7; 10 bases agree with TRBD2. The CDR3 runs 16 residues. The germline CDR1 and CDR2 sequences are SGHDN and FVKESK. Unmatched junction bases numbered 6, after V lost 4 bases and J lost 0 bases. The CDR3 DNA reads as TGTGCCAGCAGCCCGTATAGCGGGGGGCACTCCTACGAGCAGTACTTC. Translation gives CASSPYSGGHSYEQYF.

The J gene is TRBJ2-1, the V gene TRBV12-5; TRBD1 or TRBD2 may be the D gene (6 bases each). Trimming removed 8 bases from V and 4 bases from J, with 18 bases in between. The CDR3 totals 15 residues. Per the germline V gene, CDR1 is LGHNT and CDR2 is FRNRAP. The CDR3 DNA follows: TGTGCTAGTAAAAGGGGGGCTAGCGCGTACAATGAGCAGTTCTTC. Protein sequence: CASKRGASAYNEQFF.

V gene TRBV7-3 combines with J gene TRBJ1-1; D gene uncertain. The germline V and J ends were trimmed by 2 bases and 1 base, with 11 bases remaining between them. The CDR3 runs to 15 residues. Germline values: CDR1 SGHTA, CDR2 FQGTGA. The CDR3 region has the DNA TGTGCCAGCAGCTTAGGAGGTGGGTCGAACACTGAAGCTTTCTTT. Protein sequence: CASSLGGGSNTEAFF.